Listed below are T cell receptor beta chains from one sample, sequenced in a study of blood T cell repertoires in COVID-19. Using immunoSEQ multiplex PCR, the repertoire was profiled, and TCRdb retains in-frame clones only, with some absent. The sample holds about 100,000 clones, around 84% seen once. Sequencing was performed on peripheral blood. Receptor source: a woman aged 55-70 years in a cohort sampled during active or convalescent COVID-19. The CDR3 runs from the conserved cysteine through the conserved F or W. The D gene is left open where the match is weak. Only some rows state a clone size, as once, few, many or a class for expanded clones.

v_gene	j_gene	abundance	d_gene	CDR3aa	CDR3nt
TRBV6-2/TRBV6-3	TRBJ2-3	-	TRBD2	CASSTIGGRPSTDTQYF	TGTGCCAGCAGTACTATCGGGGGGAGGCCTAGCACAGATACGCAGTATTTT
TRBV6-5	TRBJ2-3	-	-	CASKAVYTDTQYF	TGTGCCAGCAAGGCGGTTTACACAGATACGCAGTATTTT
TRBV6-6	TRBJ2-1	-	TRBD2	CASSYSTSGSSGEQFF	TGTGCCAGCAGTTACTCAACTAGCGGGAGTAGTGGCGAGCAGTTCTTC
TRBV27	TRBJ2-5	-	TRBD2	CASSRGLAGVGETQYF	TGTGCCAGCAGCCGGGGACTAGCGGGAGTAGGGGAGACCCAGTACTTC
TRBV19	TRBJ2-1	-	TRBD1	CASSTGTGAIF	TGTGCCAGTAGTACCGGGACAGGGGCTATCTTC
TRBV3-1/TRBV3-2	TRBJ1-4	-	-	CASSHIRGATNEKLFF	TGTGCCAGCAGCCATATCCGGGGGGCAACTAATGAAAAACTGTTTTTT
TRBV18	TRBJ1-4	-	-	CASSPTGGELFF	TGTGCCAGCTCCCCTACGGGGGGCGAGCTGTTTTTT
TRBV18	TRBJ1-2	-	TRBD1	CASSPGTGEKEGYTF	TGTGCCAGCTCACCTGGGACAGGGGAAAAAGAAGGCTACACCTTC
TRBV9	TRBJ2-7	-	TRBD1	CASSEAGTAYEQYF	TGTGCCAGCAGCGAAGCCGGGACAGCTTACGAGCAGTACTTC
TRBV7-8	TRBJ1-1	-	TRBD1	CASSSQGGNTEAFF	TGTGCCAGCAGCTCACAGGGGGGAAACACTGAAGCTTTCTTT
TRBV19	TRBJ1-6	-	TRBD1	CASSTPGQVTYNSPLHF	TGTGCCAGTAGTACCCCCGGACAGGTCACCTATAATTCACCCCTCCACTTT
TRBV4-2	TRBJ2-5	-	-	CASSQDRLVQETQYF	TGTGCCAGCAGCCAAGATCGGCTAGTTCAAGAGACCCAGTACTTC
TRBV3-1/TRBV3-2	TRBJ2-5	-	TRBD2	CASSPREGSRETQYF	TGTGCCAGCAGCCCGCGGGAGGGCTCACGGGAGACCCAGTACTTC
TRBV20-1	TRBJ2-3	-	TRBD2	CSASAGTSSTDTQYF	TGCAGTGCTAGTGCGGGGACTAGCTCCACAGATACGCAGTATTTT
TRBV10-3	TRBJ1-2	-	-	CAISATDRSYGYTF	TGTGCCATCAGTGCGACCGACAGGAGCTATGGCTACACCTTC
TRBV12-2	TRBJ1-2	-	-	CASRSLRVASLGYTF	TGTGCAAGTCGCTCTCTCAGGGTTGCGAGCTTAGGCTACACCTTC
TRBV10-3	TRBJ1-3	once	-	CAISESSAEAGNTIYF	TGTGCCATCAGTGAGTCGTCTGCAGAGGCTGGAAACACCATATATTTT
TRBV3-1/TRBV3-2	TRBJ1-1	hyperexpanded	TRBD1	CASSPTGAEAFF	TGTGCCAGCAGCCCGACAGGGGCTGAAGCTTTCTTT
TRBV28	TRBJ1-4	-	TRBD1	CASSRGREEKLFF	TGTGCCAGCAGTAGGGGGCGCGAGGAAAAACTGTTTTTT
TRBV20-1	TRBJ2-7	-	TRBD2	CSASSGGYEQYF	TGCAGTGCTAGTTCGGGGGGCTACGAGCAGTACTTC
TRBV6-1	TRBJ1-6	-	-	CASSERPRAGSPLHF	TGTGCCAGCAGTGAACGGCCAAGAGCAGGTTCACCCCTCCACTTT
TRBV11-2	TRBJ1-1	-	-	CASSPRGRNTEAFF	TGTGCCAGCAGCCCGAGAGGGAGGAACACTGAAGCTTTCTTT
TRBV7-8	TRBJ1-1	-	TRBD1	CASSPGTANTEAFF	TGTGCCAGCAGCCCAGGGACAGCCAACACTGAAGCTTTCTTT
TRBV15	TRBJ2-1	-	TRBD2	CATTKSGSRSYNEQFF	TGTGCCACCACCAAAAGCGGGAGTAGGTCCTACAATGAGCAGTTCTTC
TRBV7-8	TRBJ1-6	few	-	CASSLDRGGLGSPLHF	TGTGCCAGCAGCTTAGATCGGGGGGGGCTGGGTTCACCCCTCCACTTT
TRBV3-1/TRBV3-2	TRBJ2-7	-	TRBD2	CATGLLHYEQYF	TGTGCCACGGGACTACTTCACTACGAGCAGTACTTC
TRBV11-2	TRBJ1-2	-	TRBD1	CASSPGGYGYTF	TGTGCCAGCAGTCCAGGGGGCTATGGCTACACCTTC
TRBV5-4	TRBJ1-2	-	TRBD1	CASTKSAGQGVYGYTF	TGTGCCAGCACCAAATCGGCGGGACAGGGGGTTTATGGCTACACCTTC
TRBV15	TRBJ2-7	-	-	CATKQRDGSSYEQYF	TGTGCCACCAAGCAACGGGACGGGAGTTCCTACGAGCAGTACTTC
TRBV21-1	TRBJ1-6	-	-	CASSTRTGNSPLHF	TGTGCCAGCAGCACGCGGACAGGGAATTCACCCCTCCACTTT
TRBV4-1	TRBJ2-7	-	-	CASSQVLSVSYEQYF	TGCGCCAGCAGCCAAGTCTTGTCGGTCTCCTACGAGCAGTACTTC
TRBV19	TRBJ2-6	-	TRBD1	CASQGQGASGANVLTF	TGTGCCAGTCAGGGACAGGGGGCCTCTGGGGCCAACGTCCTGACTTTC
TRBV28	TRBJ2-1	-	-	CASSPPRSPNDNEQFF	TGTGCCAGCAGTCCGCCCCGGTCACCCAACGACAATGAGCAGTTCTTC
TRBV18	TRBJ1-4	-	-	CASSPPMKGDEKLFF	TGTGCCAGCTCACCACCGATGAAGGGGGATGAAAAACTGTTTTTT
TRBV7-8	TRBJ2-3	-	TRBD2	CASSSRRLAGVKAQYF	TGTGCCAGCAGCTCCCGTCGGCTAGCGGGAGTAAAGGCGCAGTATTTT
TRBV5-4	TRBJ2-1	-	TRBD2	CASSLRRLAINEQFF	TGTGCCAGCAGCTTGAGGCGACTAGCCATCAATGAGCAGTTCTTC
TRBV19	TRBJ2-3	-	-	CASSIRGTDTQYF	TGTGCCAGTAGTATACGGGGAACAGATACGCAGTATTTT
TRBV27	TRBJ2-5	-	TRBD2	CATSLSSGFLQETQYF	TGTGCCACGTCCCTGTCTAGCGGGTTCCTCCAAGAGACCCAGTACTTC
TRBV19	TRBJ2-7	-	-	CASSIVLAYEQYF	TGTGCCAGTAGTATAGTGCTAGCGTACGAGCAGTACTTC
TRBV7-9	TRBJ1-2	-	-	CASSLDSFGGYTF	TGTGCCAGCAGCCTCGACAGCTTTGGTGGCTACACCTTC
TRBV19	TRBJ1-4	-	TRBD1	CASHPGQGVKLFF	TGTGCCAGTCATCCCGGACAGGGCGTTAAACTGTTTTTT
TRBV4-2	TRBJ2-7	-	TRBD1	CASSPDRAYEQYF	TGTGCCAGCAGCCCCGACAGGGCCTACGAGCAGTACTTC
TRBV28	TRBJ2-7	-	-	CASSLLLGGYEQYF	TGTGCCAGCAGTTTATTACTGGGGGGCTACGAGCAGTACTTC
TRBV11-3	TRBJ2-2	once	-	CASSPPRDTGELFF	TGTGCCAGCAGCCCTCCTCGGGACACCGGGGAGCTGTTTTTT
TRBV6-1	TRBJ1-2	-	-	CASSDNWDFYGYTF	TGTGCCAGCAGTGATAATTGGGACTTCTATGGCTACACCTTC
TRBV4-2	TRBJ2-7	-	TRBD1	CASSQDPGTGYEQYF	TGTGCCAGCAGCCAAGATCCCGGGACAGGGTACGAGCAGTACTTC
TRBV9	TRBJ2-7	-	TRBD1	CASKRFPPGQGAPSSYEQYF	TGTGCCAGCAAACGTTTCCCTCCGGGACAGGGGGCCCCGAGCTCCTACGAGCAGTACTTC
TRBV3-1/TRBV3-2	TRBJ1-6	few	-	CASSPQGTYNSPLHF	TGTGCCAGCAGCCCCCAGGGCACCTATAATTCACCCCTCCACTTT
TRBV5-1	TRBJ2-3	-	TRBD1	CASSLEGTGWDTQYF	TGCGCCAGCAGCTTGGAAGGGACAGGGTGGGATACGCAGTATTTT
TRBV19	TRBJ1-2	-	TRBD1	CASRRKGRGPGGYGYTF	TGTGCCAGTAGGAGAAAGGGCAGGGGGCCCGGTGGCTATGGCTACACCTTC
TRBV14	TRBJ2-2	-	-	CASSLWDTRTGELFF	TGTGCCAGCAGCCTCTGGGACACGAGGACCGGGGAGCTGTTTTTT
TRBV15	TRBJ2-1	-	TRBD2	CATSRDLAGSSYEQFF	TGTGCCACCAGCAGAGATCTAGCGGGGTCGTCCTATGAGCAGTTCTTC
TRBV9	TRBJ1-3	-	-	CASSDTGLISGNTIYF	TGTGCCAGCAGTGACACAGGGCTCATCTCTGGAAACACCATATATTTT
TRBV29-1	TRBJ1-5	few	-	CSVKEGGNQPQHF	TGCAGCGTTAAGGAGGGCGGCAATCAGCCCCAGCATTTT
TRBV5-1	TRBJ2-7	-	TRBD1	CASSYTGTGGSYEQYF	TGCGCCAGCAGCTATACCGGGACAGGAGGCTCCTACGAGCAGTACTTC